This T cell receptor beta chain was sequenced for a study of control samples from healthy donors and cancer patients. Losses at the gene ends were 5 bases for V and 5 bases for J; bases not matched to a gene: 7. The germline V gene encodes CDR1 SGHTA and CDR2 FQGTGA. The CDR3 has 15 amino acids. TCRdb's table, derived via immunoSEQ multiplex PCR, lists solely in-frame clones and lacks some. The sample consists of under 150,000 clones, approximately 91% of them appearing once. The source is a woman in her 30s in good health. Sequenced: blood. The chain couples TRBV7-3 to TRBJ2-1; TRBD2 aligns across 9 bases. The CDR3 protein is CASSPVAGAHNEQFF. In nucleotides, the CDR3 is TGTGCCAGCAGCCCGGTAGCGGGAGCGCACAATGAGCAGTTCTTC. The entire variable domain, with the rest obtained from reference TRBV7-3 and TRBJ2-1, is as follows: GAGVSQTPSNKVTEKGKYVELRCDPISGHTALYWYRQSLGQGPEFLIYFQGTGAADDSGLPNDRFFAVRPEGSVSTLKIQRTERGDSAVYLCASSPVAGAHNEQFFGPGTRLTVL.